This TCR beta chain was obtained from a study of blood T cell repertoires in COVID-19 (dated by TCRdb to about 2020). Regarding the research as a whole: Samples from collaborators originated in the United States, Italy and Spain and spanned both the acute and convalescent phases of COVID-19. A de-identified subject ID, COVID-19 status, age in years and sex were almost always included in the sample metadata. Samples came from the ongoing ImmuneRACE study (first 160 participants) plus 1,254 subjects from 6 global collaborators. Deeply sampled blood TCRbeta repertoires from subjects exposed to, actively infected with, or recovered from COVID-19 were included in the dataset. The prospective study material was composed of cDNA or gDNA derived from T cells, B-cell-depleted T cells, or PBMCs. Where available, HLA class I and class II types were obtained from metadata supplied by the sample provider rather than from assay-based typing. The repertoires were released in a freely available public database intended as a resource for research on the immune response to SARS-CoV-2.

At one collaborating source in Seattle, patients were enrolled during active infection and were followed longitudinally through the course of disease. Each collaborating institution followed its own protocols to collect whole blood in K2EDTA tubes. Collaborator samples were shipped for TCRbeta analysis as frozen whole blood, isolated PBMCs, or DNA extracted from either sample type. Including cysteine and phenylalanine, the CDR3 has 16 amino acids. The read is trimmed to its CDR3 DNA, 48 bases read in frame from base 1. The V end gives up 1 base and the J end 2 bases, leaving 8 bases in the junction not matched to a gene. CDR1 and CDR2, looked up from the germline V gene, are SGHTS and YDEGEE. What the research found in general, with its limitations: Clinical and demographic metadata were provided uncurated, with the amount varying by source and participant.

The immunoSEQ Assay, a bias-controlled multiplex PCR, was used to amplify TCRbeta CDR3 regions from genomic DNA. The study's own analysis went as follows. Nucleated cell counts per sample were estimated from amplification of reference gene primers within the assay. Sequence reads were collapsed and filtered to measure the absolute abundance of every unique TCRbeta CDR3 rearrangement. Productive Simpson clonality was computed per sample as the square root of Simpson's diversity index over productive rearrangements. In TCRdb, the immuneACCESS table is reduced to in-frame sequences with V and J assigned. These tables do not hold every clone; where another copy was compared, an unresolved V gene accounts for under half, and the others remain unexplained. The V and J calls and clone size are taken from that table; D and trimming were inferred from the DNA. This sample comprises about 180,000 clones, 65% to 85% of them detected only once. 6.5% to 8.5% of the sample goes to the ten largest clones.

This clone was seen only once. This receptor's antigen is unknown. Base qualities are not recorded, but no much larger clone differs from it by a single base. The chain links TRBV5-8 with TRBJ2-7, with 8 junctional bases fitting TRBD2. Sequences were obtained from peripheral blood. This clonotype was sampled from a woman in her thirties or forties with COVID-19, enrolled during active disease. The nucleotide sequence reads TGTGCCAGCAGCTTGTATCCGGGAGGGCGGACCTACGAGCAGTACTTC. Its protein is CASSLYPGGRTYEQYF.